Listed below are T cell receptor beta chains from one sample, sequenced in a study of early stage breast cancer tumors. Sequencing was performed with immunoSEQ multiplex PCR; in TCRdb, only in-frame clones are kept and a portion is missing. The sample holds about 72,000 clones, around four fifths seen once. The material sequenced was blood. Receptor source: a person aged 55 to 75 with breast cancer. CDR3s leave out the opening cysteine and the closing phenylalanine or tryptophan. For some rows the clone size is stated as once, few or many, or as a class when expanded; others skip it.

v_call	j_call	clone_size	cdr3_aa
TRBV30	TRBJ2-1	.	AWRPPTFNEQF
TRBV7-2	TRBJ2-7	.	ASSPRVGSGSYEQY
TRBV29-1	TRBJ2-5	.	SVDGGAAVETQY
TRBV11-2	TRBJ2-3	.	ASRSRGTDTQY
TRBV7-9	TRBJ1-2	.	ASTIGGNGYT
TRBV6-1	TRBJ2-1	.	ASSEVWRVRDEQF
TRBV15	TRBJ2-1	.	ATSRGGSGGINEQF
TRBV5-1	TRBJ2-2	.	ASSLMGAPGELF
TRBV28	TRBJ2-7	.	ASSTPGTSIYEQY
TRBV30	TRBJ1-1	.	AWRGGTGGTEAF
TRBV6-1	TRBJ1-4	.	ASSETWTDEKLF
TRBV7-9	TRBJ2-5	.	ASSLAVLPGEETQY
TRBV28	TRBJ2-3	.	ASSELAGAGDTQY
TRBV11-2	TRBJ2-5	.	ASSLAGETQY
TRBV6-6	TRBJ1-1	.	ASSSGGQLRAF
TRBV28	TRBJ1-1	.	ASSLRVAEAF
TRBV2	TRBJ2-2	few	ASRRQGRTGELF
TRBV6-1	TRBJ2-1	.	ASSARLEHAEQF
TRBV11-3	TRBJ2-1	.	ASSPDWGPYNEQF
TRBV6-5	TRBJ2-4	.	ASSAGDAKNIQY
TRBV6-6	TRBJ2-5	.	ASSRRETQY
TRBV4-2	TRBJ2-7	.	ASSQGQGAPSYEQY
TRBV9	TRBJ2-3	.	ASSGVLSTDTQY
TRBV9	TRBJ2-1	.	ASSERGGLAGASWSYNEQF
TRBV7-2	TRBJ2-7	.	ASSYGQYEQY
TRBV19	TRBJ2-1	.	ASSIGWNEQF
TRBV18	TRBJ2-3	.	ASSPRTGLASDTQY
TRBV10-3	TRBJ2-1	once	ATRGDYNEQF
TRBV6-5	TRBJ1-6	.	ATSPASGRSPLH
TRBV6-6	TRBJ2-5	.	ASRRGLAGNGETQY
TRBV7-8	TRBJ1-6	.	ASSLDRSSSPLH
TRBV2	TRBJ2-1	.	ASAGAGYNEQF
TRBV11-2	TRBJ2-4	.	ASSARQGLQNIQY
TRBV7-2	TRBJ1-5	.	ASSGDGAPNQPQH
TRBV7-3	TRBJ2-3	.	ASSPGRLSVADTQY
TRBV28	TRBJ1-4	once	ASSLSSNVGNEKLF
TRBV28	TRBJ2-7	.	ASRIGVSYEQY
TRBV7-2	TRBJ1-1	.	ASRLKGLNTEAF
TRBV9	TRBJ1-2	few	ASSATGQNYGYT
TRBV4-3	TRBJ2-1	.	ASSQDPGGGTEQF
TRBV2	TRBJ2-5	.	ASSADRESETQY
TRBV5-4	TRBJ2-5	.	ASTTGTRETQY
TRBV19	TRBJ1-2	.	ASHPGPNRGYT
TRBV28	TRBJ2-5	.	ASSLDRGRQETQY
TRBV19	TRBJ2-3	.	ASSPKTSSDTQY
TRBV18	TRBJ1-1	.	ASSPPGQGARGL
TRBV7-2	TRBJ2-5	.	ASSLARVGGWETQY
TRBV9	TRBJ2-2	.	ASTPGGVTGELF
TRBV27	TRBJ1-1	few	ASSDSSPMNTEAF
TRBV6-5	TRBJ2-3	.	ASSTGAASTDTQY
TRBV12-5	TRBJ2-2	few	ASGQSGRAIGELF
TRBV11-2	TRBJ2-5	few	ASSPWAGRETQY
TRBV29-1	TRBJ2-7	.	SVVWGLDQGLGYEQY
TRBV7-8	TRBJ2-4	.	ASSLVAGGRDIQY
TRBV27	TRBJ2-2	.	ASNLAGDPTGELF